A single sample gave rise to the 16 T cell receptor beta chains below, sequenced in a study of PD-1 blockade in classical Hodgkin lymphoma. Time point given: cycle 4 day 1 (C4D1), after more than 5 weeks of nivolumab. All patients relapsed after autologous stem cell transplantation, and brentuximab vedotin exposure varied. Magnetic negative selection purified CD4+ T cells from thawed PBMCs. Sequencing used immunoSEQ multiplex PCR; TCRdb keeps in-frame clones, though not all of them. The repertoire has 31,000 or so clones, roughly 80% of them found once; the top ten carry approximately 0.82%. Sequenced here: CD4+ T cells from blood, sampled before the fourth cycle of nivolumab. The receptors were gathered from a human donor with classical Hodgkin lymphoma.

The V call is TRBV27, the J call TRBJ2-7, with 9 bases aligning to TRBD2. V lost 6 bases to trimming and J lost 3 bases; unmatched junction nucleotides: 12. This CDR3 region has 16 residues. Germline V lookup: CDR1 MNHEY, CDR2 SMNVEV (reference sequence). The CDR3 loop reads CASSLKRRGGDYEQYF. The CDR3, as DNA: TGTGCCAGCAGCCTTAAGCGGCGGGGGGGGGACTACGAGCAGTACTTC.

The chain couples TRBV4-2 to TRBJ2-2; D gene ambiguous. With 4 bases removed from V and 2 bases from J, the gap between germline ends came to 11 bases. Germline values: CDR1 LGHNA, CDR2 YNFKEQ. The CDR3 totals 15 residues. The CDR3 is CASSPTLHNTGELFF. CDR3 in DNA: TGTGCCAGCAGCCCAACACTGCACAACACCGGGGAGCTGTTTTTT.

The chain employs TRBV18 and TRBJ2-1; D perhaps matches TRBD1 (7 bases). Germline CDR1 and CDR2: KGHSH and LQKENI. The CDR3 length is 14 residues. V was clipped by 3 bases and J by 6 bases, with 12 bases between them. CDR3 in DNA: TGTGCCAGCTCACCCCTGCAGGGGGGCAATGAGCAGTTCTTC. Translating gives CASSPLQGGNEQFF.

V gene TRBV11-1 combines with J gene TRBJ1-5; D is perhaps TRBD1 (6 bases). The CDR3 loop spans 13 amino acids. V shed 3 bases and J shed 5 bases, with 8 bases lying between them. Germline V CDR1 and CDR2: SGHAT, FQDESV (reference sequence). CDR3 nucleotide sequence: TGTGCCAGCAGCTTGACAGGATATCAGCCCCAGCATTTT. It encodes CASSLTGYQPQHF.

The V and J genes are TRBV5-1 and TRBJ1-6; weak D call: TRBD1 (6 bases). Germline CDR1 is SGHRS and CDR2 is YFSETQ. The CDR3 contains 14 residues. V was pared by 0 bases and J by 8 bases, with 9 bases between. Here the CDR3 DNA reads TGCGCCAGCAGCTTGGCAGGGGTGGATTCACCCCTCCACTTT. This sequence encodes CASSLAGVDSPLHF.

This clone was seen a handful of times. The J gene is TRBJ1-2, the V gene TRBV5-4; a weak D match, TRBD1 (6 bases). Between the trimmed V and J ends, which lost 0 bases and 2 bases, there was a span of 17 bases. There are 17 residues in the CDR3. Germline loops: CDR1 SGHNT, CDR2 YYREEE (reference sequence). CDR3 protein: CASSLVQGPPLNYGYTF. The CDR3, as DNA: TGTGCCAGCAGCTTGGTCCAGGGGCCGCCTCTAAACTATGGCTACACCTTC.

This chain links TRBV6-6 with TRBJ2-3; 9 nucleotides align to TRBD2. The trim removed 8 bases at V and 0 bases at J, leaving 9 bases unmatched. There are 16 residues in the CDR3. Germline lookup yields CDR1 MNHNY and CDR2 SVGAGI (reference sequence). CDR3 nucleotides: TGTGCCAGCCGGGGGCGAAGCGGGGGGAGCACAGATACGCAGTATTTT. It codes for CASRGRSGGSTDTQYF.

J is TRBJ2-2 and V is TRBV6-4; unclear D gene. V lost 2 bases and J lost 4, with 8 bases in between. The CDR3 loop spans 14 amino acids. Germline V CDR1 and CDR2: MRHNA, SNTAGT. CDR3 protein: CASSDGSTTGELFF. Here the CDR3 DNA reads TGTGCCAGCAGTGACGGCAGTACCACCGGGGAGCTGTTTTTT.

J is TRBJ1-3 and V is TRBV6-6; D gene ambiguous. V dropped 2 bases and J dropped 3 bases, with 2 bases sitting between them. CDR3 length equals 12 residues. Germline loops: CDR1 MNHNY, CDR2 SVGAGI (reference sequence). In DNA, the CDR3 is TGTGCCAGCAGTTACGATGGAAACACCATATATTTT. Residues: CASSYDGNTIYF.

V usage is TRBV6-5 and J usage is TRBJ2-3; no clear D gene. Trimming stripped 0 bases from V and 4 bases from J, with 14 bases between. The CDR3 is 16 residues long. Germline CDR1 reads MNHEY; CDR2 reads SVGAGI. The CDR3 bases are TGTGCCAGCAGTTACTCGAATCAGTTTTTCCCAGATACGCAGTATTTT. Amino acid sequence: CASSYSNQFFPDTQYF.

This chain links TRBV27 with TRBJ1-6; the D is unclear. Germline CDR1 is MNHEY and CDR2 is SMNVEV (reference sequence). This CDR3 region has 14 residues. Trimming pared 3 bases from V and 7 bases from J, leaving 10 bases between. CDR3 nucleotides: TGTGCCAGCAGTTTCCGGCAGGAAAATTCACCCCTCCACTTT. Translation gives CASSFRQENSPLHF.

This clone was recorded a few times. CDR3 bases: TGTGCCAGCAGCGACAGGGGCTCAAATTCACCCCTCCACTTT. Amino acid sequence: CASSDRGSNSPLHF. The chain has TRBV7-9 and TRBJ1-6; 8 bases agree with TRBD1. The CDR3 is 14 amino acids. V gave up 5 bases and J gave up 7 bases; unmatched junction bases: 4. Per germline, CDR1 SEHNR and CDR2 FQNEAQ (reference sequence).

This CDR3 is CASSLGHAGNTGELFF. CDR3 nucleotide sequence: TGTGCCAGCAGCTTAGGTCACGCGGGGAACACCGGGGAGCTGTTTTTT. The chain has TRBV7-8 and TRBJ2-2; a weak D match, TRBD2 (5 bases). Trimming took 1 base from V and 1 from J, leaving 10 bases between them. The V gene's germline CDR1 is SGHVS and CDR2 FQNEAQ. CDR3 length equals 16 residues.

This chain uses TRBV12-5 with TRBJ1-6, with TRBD1 identical over 7 bases. The CDR3 totals 16 residues. Germline V lookup: CDR1 LGHNT, CDR2 FRNRAP. With 2 bases clipped from V and 10 bases from J, the junction kept 11 bases outside the gene matches. The CDR3 nucleotides are TGTGCTAGTGGTTTGATCCTAGGACAGGAAGACTCACCCCTCCACTTT. Its protein product is CASGLILGQEDSPLHF. Variable domain in full (rest from reference TRBV12-5 and TRBJ1-6): DARVTQTPRHKVTEMGQEVTMRCQPILGHNTVFWYRQTMMQGLELLAYFRNRAPLDDSGMPKDRFSAEMPDATLATLKIQPSEPRDSAVYFCASGLILGQEDSPLHFGNGTRLTVT.

The CDR3 nucleotides read TGTGCCAGCAGTTACCCCTACGGACAGGCCTACGAGCAGTACTTC. This codes for CASSYPYGQAYEQYF. The V gene is TRBV6-6, the J gene TRBJ2-7, with TRBD1 matching over 7 bases. This CDR3 comprises 15 residues. CDR1 and CDR2 from the germline V gene are MNHNY and SVGAGI (reference sequence). The V segment lost 2 bases and the J segment 2 bases; nucleotides outside the gene matches: 6.

The chain is built from TRBV18 and TRBJ1-1; 8 nucleotides match TRBD1. Trimming removed 6 bases from V and 6 bases from J; junction bases left unmatched: 12. The CDR3 is 15 amino acids. Germline CDR1 is KGHSH and CDR2 is LQKENI. CDR3 amino acids: CASSPTGEGQSEAFF. CDR3 DNA: TGTGCCAGCTCCCCGACAGGGGAGGGACAATCTGAAGCTTTCTTT.